This is a list of T cell receptor beta chains from one sample in a study of control samples from healthy donors and cancer patients. Libraries were prepared by immunoSEQ multiplex PCR; TCRdb keeps only in-frame clonotypes and omits some of them. In the table there are around 100,000 clones, 90% of which are singletons. Input material: blood. The receptors derive from a woman aged 18-29 years in good health. The CDR3 runs from the conserved cysteine through the conserved F or W. D genes are given only for firm matches. The size field is filled for only some rows; it gives once, few, many or a size class.

.	TRBV7-3	TRBJ2-2	TRBD1	CASSPYPGQGDTGELFF	TGTGCCAGCAGCCCCTACCCTGGACAGGGTGACACCGGGGAGCTGTTTTTT
few	TRBV11-3	TRBJ1-1	.	CASSLGRTEAFF	TGTGCCAGCAGCTTAGGTCGAACTGAAGCTTTCTTT
.	TRBV2	TRBJ1-2	TRBD1	CASSVDRGRGYTF	TGTGCCAGCAGCGTGGACAGGGGTAGGGGCTACACCTTC
.	TRBV11-2	TRBJ2-2	.	CASSLGGSGNTGELFF	TGTGCCAGCAGCTTAGGTGGTTCAGGGAACACCGGGGAGCTGTTTTTT
.	TRBV9	TRBJ1-3	.	CASSVALTARAIYF	TGTGCCAGCAGCGTAGCTCTGACGGCCCGCGCCATATATTTT
.	TRBV11-2	TRBJ2-3	TRBD2	CASSRGLAGGTDTQYF	TGTGCCAGCAGTCGTGGACTAGCGGGGGGCACAGATACGCAGTATTTT
.	TRBV7-9	TRBJ2-3	.	CASSLSVTDTQYF	TGTGCCAGCAGCTTGTCTGTCACAGATACGCAGTATTTT
.	TRBV18	TRBJ1-2	TRBD1	CASSPDREGGYTF	TGTGCCAGCTCACCGGACAGGGAAGGCGGCTACACCTTC
.	TRBV5-1	TRBJ2-7	.	CASSLEGGDLYEQYF	TGCGCCAGCAGCTTGGAAGGGGGGGACCTCTACGAGCAGTACTTC
.	TRBV6-6	TRBJ2-4	TRBD1	CASSYPGQVGMHIQYF	TGTGCCAGCAGTTACCCCGGACAGGTTGGGATGCACATTCAGTACTTC
.	TRBV14	TRBJ2-7	TRBD1	CASSQGQGAYEQYF	TGTGCCAGCAGCCAAGGACAGGGGGCTTACGAGCAGTACTTC
.	TRBV27	TRBJ1-2	.	CASSLSAGTDYGYTF	TGTGCCAGCAGTTTATCGGCGGGGACGGACTATGGCTACACCTTC
.	TRBV5-1	TRBJ2-5	.	CASSLERQETQYF	TGCGCCAGCAGCTTGGAAAGGCAAGAGACCCAGTACTTC
.	TRBV19	TRBJ1-5	TRBD1	CASSIPLTGGVDQPQHF	TGTGCCAGTAGTATCCCACTCACAGGGGGAGTGGATCAGCCCCAGCATTTT
.	TRBV6-5	TRBJ2-7	TRBD2	CASTERGGTYEQYF	TGTGCCAGCACCGAGCGGGGGGGAACCTACGAGCAGTACTTC
.	TRBV24-1	TRBJ2-1	.	CATPMGSYNEQFF	TGTGCCACCCCAATGGGCTCCTACAATGAGCAGTTCTTC
.	TRBV24-1	TRBJ2-2	.	CATSGPNMGKPGTGELFF	TGTGCCACCAGTGGCCCTAATATGGGAAAGCCGGGGACCGGGGAGCTGTTTTTT
.	TRBV6-5	TRBJ1-4	TRBD1	CASSTTGGEEKLFF	TGTGCCAGCAGCACGACAGGGGGTGAGGAAAAACTGTTTTTT
.	TRBV6-5	TRBJ2-5	.	CASSRGPNRETQYF	TGTGCCAGCAGTAGAGGACCAAACCGAGAGACCCAGTACTTC
.	TRBV13	TRBJ2-1	TRBD2	CASSLMRGDQFF	TGTGCCAGCAGCTTAATGCGGGGGGATCAGTTCTTC
.	TRBV7-3	TRBJ1-2	.	CASSPGTANYGYTF	TGTGCCAGCAGCCCCGGGACGGCTAACTATGGCTACACCTTC
.	TRBV11-2	TRBJ2-3	TRBD2	CASVGGSADTQYF	TGTGCCAGCGTGGGGGGGAGTGCAGATACGCAGTATTTT
.	TRBV5-1	TRBJ1-2	.	CASSPTGNGYTF	TGCGCCAGCAGCCCCACAGGGAATGGCTACACCTTC
.	TRBV7-8	TRBJ2-2	.	CASKSTGELFF	TGTGCCAGCAAGAGCACCGGGGAGCTGTTTTTT
.	TRBV6-2/TRBV6-3	TRBJ1-1	TRBD1	CASSQALQGAAEAFF	TGTGCCAGCAGCCAGGCCTTACAGGGGGCGGCTGAAGCTTTCTTT
.	TRBV9	TRBJ2-2	.	CASSALPKTGELFF	TGTGCCAGCAGCGCCCTCCCGAAAACCGGGGAGCTGTTTTTT
.	TRBV6-4	TRBJ2-1	.	CASSTIMEDEQFF	TGTGCCAGCAGTACTATAATGGAGGATGAGCAGTTCTTC
once	TRBV6-5	TRBJ1-1	.	CASSGEPGANTEAFF	TGTGCCAGCAGCGGAGAACCAGGAGCGAACACTGAAGCTTTCTTT
.	TRBV6-6	TRBJ1-6	.	CASSYSRTGKDSPLHF	TGTGCCAGCAGTTACTCTAGGACCGGAAAGGATTCACCCCTCCACTTT
.	TRBV11-2	TRBJ2-1	TRBD2	CASSLLAGLYNEQFF	TGTGCCAGCAGCCTACTAGCGGGGCTGTACAATGAGCAGTTCTTC
.	TRBV5-1	TRBJ2-5	TRBD1	CASSRTGAPETQYF	TGCGCCAGCAGCAGAACAGGGGCACCAGAGACCCAGTACTTC